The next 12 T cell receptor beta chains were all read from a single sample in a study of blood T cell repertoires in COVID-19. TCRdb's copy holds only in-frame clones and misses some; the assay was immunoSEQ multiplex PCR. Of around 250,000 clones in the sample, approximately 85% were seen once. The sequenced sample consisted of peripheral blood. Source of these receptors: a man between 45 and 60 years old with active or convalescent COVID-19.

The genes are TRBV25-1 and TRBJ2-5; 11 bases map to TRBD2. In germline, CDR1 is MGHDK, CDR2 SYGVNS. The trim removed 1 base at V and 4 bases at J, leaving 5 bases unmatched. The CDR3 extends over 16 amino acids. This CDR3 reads CASSEFDSGRGETQYF. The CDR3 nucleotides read TGTGCCAGCAGTGAATTTGATAGCGGGAGGGGAGAGACCCAGTACTTC.

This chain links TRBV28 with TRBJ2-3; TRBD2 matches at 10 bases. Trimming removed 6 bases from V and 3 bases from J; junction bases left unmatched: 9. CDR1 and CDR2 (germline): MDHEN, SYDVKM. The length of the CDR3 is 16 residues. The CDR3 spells CASSRPSSGRTDTQYF. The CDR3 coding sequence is TGTGCCAGCAGCCGACCCTCTAGCGGGAGAACAGATACGCAGTATTTT.

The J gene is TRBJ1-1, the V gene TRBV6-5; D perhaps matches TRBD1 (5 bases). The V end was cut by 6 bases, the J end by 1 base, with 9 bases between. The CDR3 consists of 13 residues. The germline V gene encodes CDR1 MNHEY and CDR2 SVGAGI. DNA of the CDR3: TGTGCCAGCAGAGTGGGGCGGAACACTGAAGCTTTCTTT. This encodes CASRVGRNTEAFF.

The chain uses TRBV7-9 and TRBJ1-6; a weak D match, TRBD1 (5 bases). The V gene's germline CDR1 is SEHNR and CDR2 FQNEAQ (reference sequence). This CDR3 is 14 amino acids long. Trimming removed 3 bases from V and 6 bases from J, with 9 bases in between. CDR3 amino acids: CASSFETANSPLHF. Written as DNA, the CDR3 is TGTGCCAGCAGCTTTGAGACAGCTAATTCACCCCTCCACTTT.

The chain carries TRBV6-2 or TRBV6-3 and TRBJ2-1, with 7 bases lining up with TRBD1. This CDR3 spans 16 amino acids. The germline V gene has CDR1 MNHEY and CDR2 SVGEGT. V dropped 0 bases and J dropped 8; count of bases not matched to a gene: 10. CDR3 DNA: TGTGCCAGCAGTTACTCGGTGACAGGGCTGTCGGATGAGCAGTTCTTC. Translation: CASSYSVTGLSDEQFF.

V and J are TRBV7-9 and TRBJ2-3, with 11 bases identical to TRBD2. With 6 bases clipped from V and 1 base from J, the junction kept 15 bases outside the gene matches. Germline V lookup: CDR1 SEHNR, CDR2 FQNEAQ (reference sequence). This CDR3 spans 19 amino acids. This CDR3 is CASRPLILAGGYGTDTQYF. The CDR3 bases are TGTGCCAGCAGACCACTAATCCTAGCGGGAGGATACGGCACAGATACGCAGTATTTT.

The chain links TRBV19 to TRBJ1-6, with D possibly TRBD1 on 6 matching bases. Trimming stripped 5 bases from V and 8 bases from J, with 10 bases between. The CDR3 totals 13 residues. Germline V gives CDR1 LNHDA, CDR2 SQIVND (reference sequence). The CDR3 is CASSSHRDSPLHF. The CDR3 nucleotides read TGTGCCAGTAGTTCTCACAGGGATTCACCCCTCCACTTT.

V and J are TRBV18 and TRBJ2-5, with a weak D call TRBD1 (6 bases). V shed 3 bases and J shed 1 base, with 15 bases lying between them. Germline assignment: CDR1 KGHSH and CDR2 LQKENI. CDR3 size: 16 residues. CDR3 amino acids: CASSPLTGGAQETQYF. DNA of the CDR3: TGTGCCAGCTCACCGCTGACAGGCGGCGCCCAAGAGACCCAGTACTTC.

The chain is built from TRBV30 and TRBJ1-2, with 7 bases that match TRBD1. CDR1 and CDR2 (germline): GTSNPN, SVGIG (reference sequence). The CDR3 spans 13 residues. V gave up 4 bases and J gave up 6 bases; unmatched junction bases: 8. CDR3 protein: CAWKGDRSNGYTF. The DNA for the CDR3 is TGTGCCTGGAAGGGGGACAGATCGAATGGCTACACCTTC.

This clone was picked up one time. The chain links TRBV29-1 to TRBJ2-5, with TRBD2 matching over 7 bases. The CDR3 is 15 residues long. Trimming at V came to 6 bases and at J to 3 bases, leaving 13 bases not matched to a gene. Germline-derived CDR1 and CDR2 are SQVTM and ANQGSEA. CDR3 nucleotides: TGCAGCGTCCTTCCCTTGGCTAGCGGTAAAGAGACCCAGTACTTC. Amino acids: CSVLPLASGKETQYF. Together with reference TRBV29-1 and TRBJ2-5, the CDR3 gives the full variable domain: SAVISQKPSRDICQRGTSLTIQCQVDSQVTMMFWYRQQPGQSLTLIATANQGSEATYESGFVIDKFPISRPNLTFSTLTVSNMSPEDSSIYLCSVLPLASGKETQYFGPGTRLLVL.

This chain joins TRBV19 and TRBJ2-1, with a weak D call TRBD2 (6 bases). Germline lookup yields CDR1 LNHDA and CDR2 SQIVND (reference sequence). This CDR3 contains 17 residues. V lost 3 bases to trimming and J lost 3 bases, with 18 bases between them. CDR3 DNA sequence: TGTGCCAGTAGTATTCCCCCTACGGGAGCTATCTACAATGAGCAGTTCTTC. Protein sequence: CASSIPPTGAIYNEQFF. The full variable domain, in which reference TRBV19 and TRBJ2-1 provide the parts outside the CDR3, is DGGITQSPKYLFRKEGQNVTLSCEQNLNHDAMYWYRQDPGQGLRLIYYSQIVNDFQKGDIAEGYSVSREKKESFPLTVTSAQKNPTAFYLCASSIPPTGAIYNEQFFGPGTRLTVL.

The DNA of the CDR3 is TGTGCCATCAGTGAATTAAGGGGGGGAAACACCATATATTTT. Its protein product is CAISELRGGNTIYF. The chain carries TRBV10-3 and TRBJ1-3, with D possibly matching TRBD1 (6 bases). V was cut by 3 bases and J by 4 bases, with 10 bases left in between. Germline-derived CDR1 and CDR2 are ENHRY and SYGVKD. This CDR3 is 14 amino acids long.